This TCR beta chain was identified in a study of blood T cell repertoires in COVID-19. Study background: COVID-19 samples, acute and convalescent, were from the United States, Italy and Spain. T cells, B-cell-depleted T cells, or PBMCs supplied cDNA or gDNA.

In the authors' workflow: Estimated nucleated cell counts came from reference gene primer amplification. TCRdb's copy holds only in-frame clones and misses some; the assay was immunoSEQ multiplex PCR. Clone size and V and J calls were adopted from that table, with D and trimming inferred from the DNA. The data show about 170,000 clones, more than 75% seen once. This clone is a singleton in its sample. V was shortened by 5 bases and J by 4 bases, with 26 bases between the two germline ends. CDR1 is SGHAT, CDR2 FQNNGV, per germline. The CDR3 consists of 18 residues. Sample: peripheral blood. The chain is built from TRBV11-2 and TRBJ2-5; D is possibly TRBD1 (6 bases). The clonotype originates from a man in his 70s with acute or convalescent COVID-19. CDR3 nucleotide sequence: TGTGCCAGCAGCGCGTTGAACAGGGCGGTCATAACTGGAGAGACCCAGTACTTC. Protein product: CASSALNRAVITGETQYF.